The 13 T cell receptor beta chains in this list originate from one sample, sequenced in a study of CD8+ T cells in alopecia areata. RNA extraction and reverse transcription yielded cDNA as sequencing template. Produced via immunoSEQ multiplex PCR; TCRdb's table is partial and in-frame only. Altogether about 180,000 clones are present, roughly 59% being singletons, with the ten largest covering around 1.6%. The specimen comprised CD4+ T cells sorted from blood, sampled at week 0. The receptors were gathered from a human donor with alopecia areata.

In this sample, this clone turned up a few times. This sequence joins TRBV7-2 and TRBJ1-1; D is ambiguous. Germline CDR1 reads SGHTA; CDR2 reads FQGNSA. The V end lost 1 base, the J end lost 2 bases, and 8 bases lay between the germline ends. This CDR3 comprises 14 residues. The CDR3: CASSLGTANTEAFF. The CDR3 bases are TGTGCCAGCAGCTTAGGAACAGCCAACACTGAAGCTTTCTTT.

This clone was detected a few times. The chain carries TRBV15 and TRBJ2-5, with TRBD1 matching 11 bases. The CDR3 consists of 14 residues. CDR1 and CDR2 from the germline V gene are LNHNV and YYDKDF (reference sequence). The V gene end was trimmed by 4 bases and the J gene end by 6 bases; junction bases not matched to a gene: 4. CDR3 coding DNA: TGTGCCACCAGCAATATGGACAGGGGGCAGACCCAGTACTTC. It is translated as CATSNMDRGQTQYF.

CDR3 DNA sequence: TGTGCCAGCAACCTATACGGGATCCCCTCCTACGAGCAGTACTTC. It specifies CASNLYGIPSYEQYF. This rearrangement joins TRBV7-2 to TRBJ2-7, with a possible D match to TRBD2 (5 bases). With 7 bases removed from V and 0 bases from J, the gap between germline ends came to 16 bases. Germline V gene sequence: CDR1 SGHTA, CDR2 FQGNSA. CDR3 length: 15 amino acids.

The chain employs TRBV25-1 and TRBJ2-7; TRBD2 is a possible D gene (6 bases). There are 15 residues in the CDR3. Trimming stripped 3 bases from V and 2 bases from J, with 14 bases between. From germline, CDR1 is MGHDK and CDR2 SYGVNS. In nucleotides, the CDR3 is TGTGCCAGCAGTGAGCCGCGGGGCCTTACCTACGAGCAGTACTTC. Translated, it gives CASSEPRGLTYEQYF.

The V and J genes are TRBV7-6 and TRBJ1-4; TRBD1 might be the D (6 bases). V was trimmed by 1 base and J by 8 bases, leaving 14 bases between them. Per the germline V gene, CDR1 is SGHVS and CDR2 is FNYEAQ. This CDR3 is built from 15 residues. The CDR3 nucleotides read TGTGCCAGCAGCTTAGAACCAGGGGAAAGGGAAAAACTGTTTTTT. It yields the protein CASSLEPGEREKLFF. Together with reference TRBV7-6 and TRBJ1-4, the CDR3 gives the full variable domain: GAGVSQSPRYKVTKRGQDVALRCDPISGHVSLYWYRQALGQGPEFLTYFNYEAQQDKSGLPNDRFSAERPEGSISTLTIQRTEQRDSAMYRCASSLEPGEREKLFFGSGTQLSVL.

The genes are TRBV7-3 and TRBJ1-6, with TRBD1 identical over 9 bases. Germline lookup yields CDR1 SGHTA and CDR2 FQGTGA. The CDR3 spans 14 residues. The J segment lost 9 bases and the V segment lost 5 bases, leaving 5 bases of the junction unmatched. The CDR3 sequence: CASSMGQGGSPLHF. In nucleotides, the CDR3 is TGTGCCAGCAGCATGGGACAGGGAGGTTCACCCCTCCACTTT. The whole variable domain, filled in from reference TRBV7-3 and TRBJ1-6, reads GAGVSQTPSNKVTEKGKYVELRCDPISGHTALYWYRQSLGQGPEFLIYFQGTGAADDSGLPNDRFFAVRPEGSVSTLKIQRTERGDSAVYLCASSMGQGGSPLHFGNGTRLTVT.

This chain joins TRBV23-1 and TRBJ1-5; D remains ambiguous. TRBV23-1 is known as an ORF, though its function is uncertain. The CDR3 loop spans 14 amino acids. Between the trimmed V and J ends, which lost 0 bases and 6 bases, there was a span of 9 bases. CDR3 DNA: TGCGCCAGCAGTCAATCATCGGGGAGTCAGCCCCAGCATTTT. Protein product: CASSQSSGSQPQHF.

The V gene is TRBV19, the J gene TRBJ1-2; D uncertain. This CDR3 spans 15 amino acids. The ends were cut back, 7 bases at V and 4 bases at J, with 19 bases in the middle. Germline V gene data show CDR1 as LNHDA and CDR2 as SQIVND (reference sequence). CDR3 sequence: CASTGDRLGGYGYTF. CDR3 bases: TGTGCCAGTACCGGAGACCGACTCGGAGGCTATGGCTACACCTTC.

This clone appeared a few times. This chain joins TRBV29-1 and TRBJ2-7; D unresolved. The V gene lost 2 bases and the J gene lost 0 bases, with 11 bases spanning the gap. Germline V CDR1 and CDR2: SQVTM, ANQGSEA. The CDR3 is 14 amino acids. The CDR3 loop reads CSVEKTVGSYEQYF. DNA of the CDR3: TGCAGCGTTGAAAAGACGGTTGGCTCCTACGAGCAGTACTTC.

This chain uses TRBV7-8 with TRBJ1-6, with a weak D call TRBD1 (5 bases). CDR1 and CDR2 (germline): SGHVS, FQNEAQ. CDR3 size: 15 residues. Trimming shortened V by 0 bases and J by 10 bases, and 13 bases separated the two germline ends. Here the CDR3 reads CASSLARVTESPLHF. As DNA, the CDR3 is TGTGCCAGCAGCTTAGCGCGTGTGACAGAATCACCCCTCCACTTT.

The chain is built from TRBV30 and TRBJ2-7, with 7 bases aligning to TRBD2. V was clipped by 3 bases and J by 6 bases; unmatched bases: 11. The CDR3 extends over 14 amino acids. The V gene's germline CDR1 is GTSNPN and CDR2 SVGIG (reference sequence). This chain's CDR3 is CAWSRMSGTSEQYF. CDR3 coding DNA: TGTGCCTGGAGCAGAATGAGCGGGACCAGCGAGCAGTACTTC.

The chain is built from TRBV29-1 and TRBJ1-2, with a possible D match to TRBD1 (6 bases). Deletions cut 6 bases from V and 7 bases from J, with 18 bases between. This CDR3 contains 13 residues. Germline CDR1 and CDR2: SQVTM and ANQGSEA. The CDR3 nucleotides read TGCAGCGTCAGACAGGTTCTCGCAGGTGGCTACACCTTC. Amino acid sequence: CSVRQVLAGGYTF.

This clone has more than one count but fewer than ten. The chain carries TRBV29-1 and TRBJ2-3, with no clear D. The CDR3 is made up of 13 amino acids. V lost 8 bases to trimming and J lost 2 bases, with 14 bases between them. Germline lookup yields CDR1 SQVTM and CDR2 ANQGSEA. The CDR3 DNA is TGCAGCTCCGTTTGGTCCACCACAGATACGCAGTATTTT. It encodes CSSVWSTTDTQYF.